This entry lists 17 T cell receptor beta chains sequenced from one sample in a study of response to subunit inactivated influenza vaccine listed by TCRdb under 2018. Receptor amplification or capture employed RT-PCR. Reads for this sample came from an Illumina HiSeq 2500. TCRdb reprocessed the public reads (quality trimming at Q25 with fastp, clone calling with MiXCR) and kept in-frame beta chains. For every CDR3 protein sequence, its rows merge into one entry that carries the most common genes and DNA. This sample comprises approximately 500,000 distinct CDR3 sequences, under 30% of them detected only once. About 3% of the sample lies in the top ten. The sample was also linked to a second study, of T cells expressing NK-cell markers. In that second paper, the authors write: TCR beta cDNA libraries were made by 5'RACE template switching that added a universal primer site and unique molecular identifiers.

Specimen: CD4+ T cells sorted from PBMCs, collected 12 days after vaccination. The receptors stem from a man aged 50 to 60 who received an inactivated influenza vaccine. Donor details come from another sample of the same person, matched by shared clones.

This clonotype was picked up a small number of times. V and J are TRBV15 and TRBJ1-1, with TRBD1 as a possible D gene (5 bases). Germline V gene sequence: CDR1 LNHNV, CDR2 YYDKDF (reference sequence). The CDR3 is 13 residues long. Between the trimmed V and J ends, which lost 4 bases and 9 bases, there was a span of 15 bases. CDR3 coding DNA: TGTGCCACCAGCACCGTTCCGAGGGGAAAAGCTTTCTTT. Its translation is CATSTVPRGKAFF. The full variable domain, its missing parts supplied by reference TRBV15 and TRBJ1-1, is DAMVIQNPRYQVTQFGKPVTLSCSQTLNHNVMYWYQQKSSQAPKLLFHYYDKDFNNEADTPDNFQSRRPNTSFCFLDIRSPGLGDTAMYLCATSTVPRGKAFFGQGTRLTVV.

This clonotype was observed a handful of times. The CDR3 region is CSAREPTGEETQYF. The CDR3 nucleotides read TGCAGTGCTAGAGAGCCGACAGGGGAAGAGACCCAGTACTTC. V is TRBV20-1 and J is TRBJ2-5; 8 nucleotides line up with TRBD1. The CDR3 consists of 14 residues. V was clipped by 0 bases and J by 3 bases; unmatched bases: 3. Germline CDR1 DFQATT, CDR2 SNEGSKA (reference sequence).

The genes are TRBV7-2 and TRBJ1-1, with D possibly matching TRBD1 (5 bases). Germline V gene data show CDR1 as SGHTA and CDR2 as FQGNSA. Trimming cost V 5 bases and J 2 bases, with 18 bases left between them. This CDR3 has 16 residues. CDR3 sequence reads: CASSRSGSGQNTEAFF. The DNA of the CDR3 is TGTGCCAGCAGCCGATCAGGGTCGGGGCAAAACACTGAAGCTTTCTTT.

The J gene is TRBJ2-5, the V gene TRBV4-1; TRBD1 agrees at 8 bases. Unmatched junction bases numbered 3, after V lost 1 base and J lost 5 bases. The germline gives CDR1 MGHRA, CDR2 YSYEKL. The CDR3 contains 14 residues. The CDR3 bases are TGCGCCAGCAGCCAAGGGACAGGGCTGGAGACCCAGTACTTC. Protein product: CASSQGTGLETQYF.

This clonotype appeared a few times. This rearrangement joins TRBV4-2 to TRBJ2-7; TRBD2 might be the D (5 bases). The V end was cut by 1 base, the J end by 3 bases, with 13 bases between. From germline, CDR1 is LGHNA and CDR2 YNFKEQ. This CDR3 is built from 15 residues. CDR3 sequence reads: CASSQGYSGDYEQYF. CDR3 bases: TGTGCCAGCAGCCAAGGTTACAGCGGAGACTACGAGCAGTACTTC.

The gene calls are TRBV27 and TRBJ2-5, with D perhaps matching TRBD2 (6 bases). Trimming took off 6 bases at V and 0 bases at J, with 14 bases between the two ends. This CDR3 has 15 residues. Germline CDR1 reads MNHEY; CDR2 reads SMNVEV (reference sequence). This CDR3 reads CASRRLWGDQETQYF. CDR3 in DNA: TGTGCCAGCAGGCGGCTGTGGGGGGACCAAGAGACCCAGTACTTC.

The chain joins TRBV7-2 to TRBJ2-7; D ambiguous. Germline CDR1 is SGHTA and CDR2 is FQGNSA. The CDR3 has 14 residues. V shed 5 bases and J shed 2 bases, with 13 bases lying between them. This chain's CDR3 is CASSTARGTYEQYF. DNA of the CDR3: TGTGCCAGCAGCACCGCCCGAGGAACCTACGAGCAGTACTTC.

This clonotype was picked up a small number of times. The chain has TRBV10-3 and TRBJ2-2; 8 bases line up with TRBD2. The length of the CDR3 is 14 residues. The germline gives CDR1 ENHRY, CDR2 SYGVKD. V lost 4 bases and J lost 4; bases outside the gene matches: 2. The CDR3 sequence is CAISGGTSTGELFF. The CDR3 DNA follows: TGTGCCATCAGTGGAGGGACTAGCACCGGGGAGCTGTTTTTT.

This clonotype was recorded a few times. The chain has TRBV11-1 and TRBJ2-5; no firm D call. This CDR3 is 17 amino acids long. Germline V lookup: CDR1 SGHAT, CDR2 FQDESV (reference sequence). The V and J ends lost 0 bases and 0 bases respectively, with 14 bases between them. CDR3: CASSLARSRLNQETQYF. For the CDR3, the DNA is TGTGCCAGCAGCTTAGCGCGTAGCAGGCTCAACCAAGAGACCCAGTACTTC.

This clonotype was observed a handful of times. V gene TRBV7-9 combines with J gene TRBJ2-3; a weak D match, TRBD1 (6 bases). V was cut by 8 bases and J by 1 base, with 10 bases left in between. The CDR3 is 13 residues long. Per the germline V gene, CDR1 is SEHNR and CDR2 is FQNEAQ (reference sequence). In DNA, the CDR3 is TGTGCCAGCGGACACAGGGGCACAGATACGCAGTATTTT. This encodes CASGHRGTDTQYF. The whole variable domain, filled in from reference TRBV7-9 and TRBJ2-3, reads DTGVSQNPRHKITKRGQNVTFRCDPISEHNRLYWYRQTLGQGPEFLTYFQNEAQLEKSRLLSDRFSAERPKGSFSTLEIQRTEQGDSAMYLCASGHRGTDTQYFGPGTRLTVL.

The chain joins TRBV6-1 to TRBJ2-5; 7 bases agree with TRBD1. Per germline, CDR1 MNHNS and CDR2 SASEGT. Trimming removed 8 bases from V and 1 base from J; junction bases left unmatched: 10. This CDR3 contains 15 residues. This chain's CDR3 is CASRRDSLFQETQYF. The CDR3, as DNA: TGTGCCAGCCGCCGGGACAGCCTTTTCCAAGAGACCCAGTACTTC.

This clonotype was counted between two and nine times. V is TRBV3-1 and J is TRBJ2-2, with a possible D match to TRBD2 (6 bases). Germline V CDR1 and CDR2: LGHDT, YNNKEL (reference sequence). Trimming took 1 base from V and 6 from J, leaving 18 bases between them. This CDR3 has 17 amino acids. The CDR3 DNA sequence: TGTGCCAGCAGCCAAGTCATCAGAGCGGGTATTTCCGGGGAGCTGTTTTTT. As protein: CASSQVIRAGISGELFF.

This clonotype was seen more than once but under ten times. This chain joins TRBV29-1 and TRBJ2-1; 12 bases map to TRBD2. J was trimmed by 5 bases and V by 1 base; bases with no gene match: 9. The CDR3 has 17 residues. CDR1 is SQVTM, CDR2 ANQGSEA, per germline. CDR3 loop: CSVEGTGLAGTHNEQFF. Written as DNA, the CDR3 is TGCAGCGTTGAAGGTACCGGACTAGCGGGGACCCACAATGAGCAGTTCTTC.

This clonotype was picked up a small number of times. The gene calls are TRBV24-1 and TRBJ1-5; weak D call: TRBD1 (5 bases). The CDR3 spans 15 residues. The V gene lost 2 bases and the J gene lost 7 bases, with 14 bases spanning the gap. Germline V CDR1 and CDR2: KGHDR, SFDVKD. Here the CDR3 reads CATSDSGGSGQPQHF. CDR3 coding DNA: TGTGCCACCAGTGATTCGGGGGGGTCGGGACAGCCCCAGCATTTT.

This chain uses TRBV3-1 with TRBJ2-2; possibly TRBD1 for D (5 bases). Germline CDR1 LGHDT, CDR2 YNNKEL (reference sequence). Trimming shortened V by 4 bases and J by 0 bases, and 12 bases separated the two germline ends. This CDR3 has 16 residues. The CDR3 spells CASSLTWGANTGELFF. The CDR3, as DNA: TGTGCCAGCAGCCTTACGTGGGGCGCGAACACCGGGGAGCTGTTTTTT.

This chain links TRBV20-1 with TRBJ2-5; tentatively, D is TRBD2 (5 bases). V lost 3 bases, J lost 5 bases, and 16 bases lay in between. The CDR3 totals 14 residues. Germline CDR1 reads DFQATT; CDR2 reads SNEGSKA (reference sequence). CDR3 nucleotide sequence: TGCAGTGCTAGTCCCGCGACTAAGGCGGAGACCCAGTACTTC. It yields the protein CSASPATKAETQYF.

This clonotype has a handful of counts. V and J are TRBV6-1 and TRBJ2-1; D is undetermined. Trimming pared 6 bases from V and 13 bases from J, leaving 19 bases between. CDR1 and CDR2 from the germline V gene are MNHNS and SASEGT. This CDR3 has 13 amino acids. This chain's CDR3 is CASRPSRLGQQFF. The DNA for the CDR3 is TGTGCCAGCAGGCCAAGTCGACTTGGGCAACAGTTCTTC.